The clone carrying this T cell receptor (beta chain) was recorded at least ten times. Via MiXCR, TCRdb re-called the RT-PCR reads, giving one row per CDR3 protein. The sample records 650,000 to 800,000 distinct CDR3 sequences, 14% being singletons. This CDR3 contains 14 residues. CDR1 ENHRY and CDR2 SYGVKD come from the germline V gene. V lost 6 bases and J lost 8; bases outside the gene matches: 6. This TCR was recovered from a female donor in good health, serving as a healthy control. Material: memory CD4+ T cells from blood. The rearrangement links TRBV10-3 to TRBJ2-1; 11 positions agree with TRBD1. The CDR3 sequence: CAISMGQGGDEQFF. Written as DNA, the CDR3 is TGTGCCATCAGCATGGGACAGGGGGGCGATGAGCAGTTCTTC.